Described below is a single T cell receptor beta chain sequence and its context. The sample belongs to a study of blood T cell repertoires in COVID-19. Assay: immunoSEQ multiplex PCR; the TCRdb copy retains only in-frame clones and omits some. The data show 85,000 to 90,000 clones, more than 60% seen once. V dropped 3 bases and J dropped 2 bases, with 15 bases sitting between them. This CDR3 has 16 amino acids. Germline CDR1 and CDR2: MGHRA and YSYEKL. The chain recombines TRBV4-1 with TRBJ2-3; D is undetermined. The receptor's source is a man between 65 and 85 years old with acute or convalescent COVID-19. The sample was peripheral blood. CDR3 residues: CASSQINLVYTDTQYF. The CDR3 DNA reads TGCGCCAGCAGCCAGATAAATCTGGTCTACACAGATACGCAGTATTTT.